These 17 T cell receptor beta chains were sequenced from one sample in a study of cytomegalovirus exposure and HLA in healthy donors (TCRdb year 2017). Library method: the immunoSEQ multiplex PCR assay. The multiplex PCR relied on a mix of 60 forward primers for TCR Vbeta segments and 13 reverse primers for TCR Jbeta segments. TCRdb carries this immuneACCESS record with in-frame sequences only. Its versions omit some clonotypes, under half of them owing to an unresolved V gene in the studies checked, with the rest unexplained. The sample yields around 280,000 clones; approximately 90% were counted once. In total, the top ten clones hold approximately 2.2% of the sample. The sequenced sample was PBMCs. The origin of the receptors is a woman aged 18-29 years in good health and CMV-seronegative.

V is TRBV2 and J is TRBJ2-5, with TRBD2 as a possible D gene (5 bases). The closer fit of TRBJ2-7 to the DNA end suggests the J call may be wrong. The germline CDR1 and CDR2 sequences are SNHLY and FYNNEI. The CDR3 is 14 residues long. CDR3 nucleotide sequence: TGTGCCAGCCTTTACGGGAAGGCCTCCTACGAGCAGTACTTC. Translated: CASLYGKASYEQYF.

This sequence joins TRBV7-6 and TRBJ2-1; D unresolved. V dropped 2 bases and J dropped 5 bases, with 10 bases sitting between them. The germline V gene encodes CDR1 SGHVS and CDR2 FNYEAQ. The CDR3 has 14 residues. The CDR3 spells CASSLSRINNEQFF. The CDR3 coding sequence is TGTGCCAGCAGCTTATCCAGGATTAACAATGAGCAGTTCTTC.

This chain joins TRBV19 and TRBJ2-2; 11 positions match TRBD1. The V gene end was trimmed by 10 bases and the J gene end by 5 bases; junction bases not matched to a gene: 21. CDR3 length: 19 residues. The germline V gene has CDR1 LNHDA and CDR2 SQIVND (reference sequence). CDR3 sequence (DNA): TGTGCCACACTACCGGGACTCGGACAGGGGGCGATTCGGACCGGGGAGCTGTTTTTT. Protein product: CATLPGLGQGAIRTGELFF.

The chain combines TRBV9 with TRBJ2-7; 8 bases agree with TRBD1. The CDR3 sequence is 13 residues long. V gave up 4 bases and J gave up 3 bases; unmatched junction bases: 3. Germline V lookup: CDR1 SGDLS, CDR2 YYNGEE. In nucleotides, the CDR3 is TGTGCCAGCAGCCCCGGACAGGGCTACGAGCAGTACTTC. This codes for CASSPGQGYEQYF.

V usage is TRBV7-8 and J usage is TRBJ1-1; 9 nucleotides line up with TRBD1. Unmatched junction bases numbered 1, after V lost 1 base and J lost 7 bases. The CDR3 contains 13 residues. Per the germline V gene, CDR1 is SGHVS and CDR2 is FQNEAQ. The CDR3 loop reads CASSLGQGDEAFF. The DNA of the CDR3 is TGTGCCAGCAGCTTAGGACAGGGGGATGAAGCTTTCTTT.

This clone was detected only once. V usage is TRBV2 and J usage is TRBJ1-1, with D possibly matching TRBD1 (5 bases). V shed 7 bases and J shed 2 bases, with 14 bases lying between them. CDR3 length: 14 residues. Germline lookup yields CDR1 SNHLY and CDR2 FYNNEI. The chain's CDR3 is CASIPQGFNTEAFF. Here the CDR3 DNA reads TGTGCCAGCATTCCGCAGGGATTTAACACTGAAGCTTTCTTT. Complete variable domain (other parts from reference TRBV2 and TRBJ1-1): EPEVTQTPSHQVTQMGQEVILRCVPISNHLYFYWYRQILGQKVEFLVSFYNNEISEKSEIFDDQFSVERPDGSNFTLKIRSTKLEDSAMYFCASIPQGFNTEAFFGQGTRLTVV.

This CDR3 reads CASSARDAATDTQYF. The CDR3 DNA is TGTGCCAGTAGTGCGCGGGACGCCGCCACAGATACGCAGTATTTT. The chain joins TRBV19 to TRBJ2-3, with D maybe TRBD2 (6 bases). V was pared by 5 bases and J by 2 bases, with 14 bases between. The germline gives CDR1 LNHDA, CDR2 SQIVND (reference sequence). The CDR3 covers 15 residues. Full variable domain (rest looked up from reference TRBV19 and TRBJ2-3): DGGITQSPKYLFRKEGQNVTLSCEQNLNHDAMYWYRQDPGQGLRLIYYSQIVNDFQKGDIAEGYSVSREKKESFPLTVTSAQKNPTAFYLCASSARDAATDTQYFGPGTRLTVL.

This chain connects TRBV7-3 to TRBJ1-1; a possible D gene is TRBD1 (6 bases). Germline CDR1 and CDR2: SGHTA and FQGTGA. This CDR3 comprises 14 residues. V gave up 5 bases and J gave up 7 bases, with 17 bases separating them. CDR3 sequence reads: CASSPKGGGLEAFF. CDR3 coding DNA: TGTGCCAGCAGCCCCAAAGGGGGGGGCCTTGAAGCTTTCTTT.

This clone turned up a few times. The rearrangement links TRBV5-4 to TRBJ2-7, with TRBD2 as a possible D gene (5 bases). The CDR3 spans 14 residues. CDR1 is SGHNT, CDR2 YYREEE, per germline (reference sequence). Trimming stripped 3 bases from V and 6 bases from J, with 16 bases between. The chain's CDR3 is CASSSTTYRGEQYF. For the CDR3, the DNA is TGTGCCAGCAGCTCGACGACCTACCGGGGCGAGCAGTACTTC.

The V and J genes are TRBV29-1 and TRBJ1-2; possibly TRBD1 for D (5 bases). Between the trimmed V and J ends, which lost 1 base and 7 bases, there was a span of 13 bases. Germline V gives CDR1 SQVTM, CDR2 ANQGSEA. The CDR3 has 13 residues. CDR3 region: CSVEVWGGGGYTF. The CDR3 coding sequence is TGCAGCGTTGAAGTATGGGGGGGAGGTGGCTACACCTTC.

The chain employs TRBV9 and TRBJ2-1, with 10 bases identical to TRBD2. Germline CDR1 SGDLS, CDR2 YYNGEE. Unmatched junction bases numbered 5, after V lost 0 bases and J lost 5 bases. This CDR3 is 16 amino acids long. The CDR3 bases are TGTGCCAGCAGCGTAGGTCCTAGCGGGGGAGACAATGAGCAGTTCTTC. Residues: CASSVGPSGGDNEQFF.

This rearrangement joins TRBV27 to TRBJ2-7, with D possibly matching TRBD1 (6 bases). The CDR3 is 16 residues long. Deletions cut 5 bases from V and 1 base from J, with 18 bases between. Per the germline V gene, CDR1 is MNHEY and CDR2 is SMNVEV (reference sequence). The CDR3 spells CASSPLRTALSYEQYF. The CDR3 nucleotides are TGTGCCAGCAGTCCTCTCAGGACAGCGCTTTCCTACGAGCAGTACTTC.

This clone came up a few times. The gene calls are TRBV29-1 and TRBJ1-1, with D uncertain. This CDR3 contains 13 residues. Germline assignment: CDR1 SQVTM and CDR2 ANQGSEA. V lost 3 bases to trimming and J lost 1 base, with 9 bases between them. CDR3 sequence (DNA): TGCAGCGTTGAGTCGGGGAGGAACACTGAAGCTTTCTTT. Translating gives CSVESGRNTEAFF.

The V gene is TRBV6-4, the J gene TRBJ2-3; TRBD2 matches 10 bases. Germline-derived CDR1 and CDR2 are MRHNA and SNTAGT. This CDR3 comprises 14 residues. Trimming removed 4 bases from V and 5 bases from J; junction bases left unmatched: 3. This chain's CDR3 is CASSVSGGEDTQYF. CDR3 bases: TGTGCCAGCAGTGTCAGCGGGGGGGAAGATACGCAGTATTTT.

The chain combines TRBV30 with TRBJ1-2; possible D gene TRBD1, 5 bases. Germline V gene data show CDR1 as GTSNPN and CDR2 as SVGIG (reference sequence). V lost 2 bases to trimming and J lost 3 bases, with 10 bases between them. This CDR3 has 13 residues. CDR3 nucleotide sequence: TGTGCCTGGAGTTTCGGGGGGGACTATGGCTACACCTTC. Translating it yields CAWSFGGDYGYTF.

The chain joins TRBV27 to TRBJ1-5; possible D gene TRBD1, 6 bases. Trimming pared 3 bases from V and 8 bases from J, leaving 14 bases between. Germline lookup yields CDR1 MNHEY and CDR2 SMNVEV (reference sequence). The CDR3 spans 14 residues. CDR3 bases: TGTGCCAGCAGTTTTAGCAGGGAGGGGGAGCCCCAGCATTTT. This codes for CASSFSREGEPQHF.

The chain links TRBV2 to TRBJ1-5, with D possibly being TRBD1 (5 bases). With 4 bases removed from V and 6 bases from J, the gap between germline ends came to 16 bases. Germline values: CDR1 SNHLY, CDR2 FYNNEI. The CDR3 covers 15 residues. The CDR3 DNA follows: TGTGCCAGCAGTGGGGGGGAGAGGGTATCTCAGCCCCAGCATTTT. Its protein product is CASSGGERVSQPQHF.